Listed below are T cell receptor beta chains from one sample, sequenced in a study of blood T cell repertoires in COVID-19. The table came from immunoSEQ multiplex PCR; TCRdb's copy has only in-frame clones and leaves some out. The sample has about 160,000 clones, 85% to 95% seen once. The sequenced material came from peripheral blood. The receptors originated from a woman aged 50 to 65 with acute or convalescent COVID-19. The CDR3 runs from the conserved cysteine through the conserved F or W.

v_call	j_call	cdr3_aa
TRBV4-1	TRBJ2-5	CASSQLSRGETQYF
TRBV6-5	TRBJ1-2	CASSPGGMDGYTF
TRBV29-1	TRBJ1-4	CSVETGDEKLFF
TRBV7-8	TRBJ1-2	CASSFGQVYGANYGYTF
TRBV7-8	TRBJ2-1	CASSFSGRMDNEQFF
TRBV24-1	TRBJ1-4	CATSDSRGAGEKLFF
TRBV18	TRBJ1-2	CASAKQPGQNYGYTF
TRBV24-1	TRBJ2-3	CATSGTGGTDTQYF
TRBV7-2	TRBJ2-1	CASSISFLAGGFGEQFF
TRBV6-2/TRBV6-3	TRBJ2-7	CASSAPGLAGGYEQYF
TRBV2	TRBJ2-5	CASSERTVQETQYF
TRBV19	TRBJ2-2	CASSPWTSSSNTGELFF
TRBV27	TRBJ1-2	CASSMGRNYGYTF
TRBV15	TRBJ1-3	CATSRVRGSGNTIYF
TRBV5-6	TRBJ1-5	CASSLRHAAQPQHF
TRBV24-1	TRBJ2-2	CASSGMTTGELFF
TRBV9	TRBJ1-1	CASSVAPGQGNTEAFF
TRBV7-2	TRBJ2-5	CASSGRAAETQYF
TRBV24-1	TRBJ2-5	CATSDGHYGRGKETQYF
TRBV7-9	TRBJ2-7	CASSLGLAGPLNEQYF
TRBV28	TRBJ1-5	CASSLDRDGDQPQHF
TRBV6-2/TRBV6-3	TRBJ2-2	CASSYRARGTGELFF
TRBV4-1	TRBJ1-3	CASSQEVARSGNTIYF
TRBV27	TRBJ1-2	CASSLTAGGSGGYTF
TRBV2	TRBJ1-1	CASSVWEEAFF
TRBV4-1	TRBJ2-7	CASSRGTVTYEQYF
TRBV5-5	TRBJ1-5	CASSLGVGQGALGSNQPQHF
TRBV10-3	TRBJ1-4	CAISLGTGNFEKLFF
TRBV15	TRBJ2-1	CATSSGTASLSSYNEQFF
TRBV24-1	TRBJ1-5	CATSGSNQPQHF
TRBV6-1	TRBJ1-6	CASSERTITNSPLHF
TRBV12-3/TRBV12-4	TRBJ1-5	CASSLFRGQPQHF
TRBV5-6	TRBJ1-2	CASSLYRQERNYGYTF
TRBV20-1	TRBJ2-1	CSARTSGEQFF
TRBV7-8	TRBJ2-7	CASSPGQGGTYEQYF
TRBV11-1	TRBJ2-1	CASSLAASGGGSYNEQFF
TRBV28	TRBJ1-2	CASSGMRATTNYGYTF
TRBV14	TRBJ2-7	CASSQDRGEQYF
TRBV27	TRBJ2-2	CASSLQGFNTGELFF
TRBV7-2	TRBJ1-1	CASRPDRGEAFF
TRBV2	TRBJ2-7	CASSETGTYSYEQYF
TRBV28	TRBJ1-2	CASSLQQGYDYGYTF
TRBV28	TRBJ1-2	CASRDGTGLSYGYTF
TRBV7-2	TRBJ2-7	CASSRSYARSGEQYF
TRBV6-5	TRBJ1-1	CASSYSSTANTEAFF
TRBV2	TRBJ1-1	CASSPDFPEAFF
TRBV15	TRBJ1-6	CATSRPRRTRDSPLHF
TRBV27	TRBJ2-7	CASSFRQGVLDEQYF
TRBV6-5	TRBJ2-7	CASSYSYRSSSYEQYF
TRBV10-2	TRBJ2-7	CASSEWAGYEQYF
TRBV28	TRBJ1-2	CASSLWAGDEDGYTF
TRBV2	TRBJ1-2	CASSEGGQQNYGYTF
TRBV12-5	TRBJ2-1	CASGLSGDNEQFF
TRBV24-1	TRBJ2-7	CATSDGGRGYEQYF
TRBV7-2	TRBJ2-1	CASSPIAGAYNEQFF
TRBV10-3	TRBJ2-3	CAISALFTDTQYF
TRBV19	TRBJ2-3	CASRDSRSTDTQYF
TRBV4-1	TRBJ2-1	CASSQDSGTGRHNEQFF
TRBV30	TRBJ2-1	CAWSQGAGEQFF
TRBV14	TRBJ2-7	CASSQDKTGFSYEQYF